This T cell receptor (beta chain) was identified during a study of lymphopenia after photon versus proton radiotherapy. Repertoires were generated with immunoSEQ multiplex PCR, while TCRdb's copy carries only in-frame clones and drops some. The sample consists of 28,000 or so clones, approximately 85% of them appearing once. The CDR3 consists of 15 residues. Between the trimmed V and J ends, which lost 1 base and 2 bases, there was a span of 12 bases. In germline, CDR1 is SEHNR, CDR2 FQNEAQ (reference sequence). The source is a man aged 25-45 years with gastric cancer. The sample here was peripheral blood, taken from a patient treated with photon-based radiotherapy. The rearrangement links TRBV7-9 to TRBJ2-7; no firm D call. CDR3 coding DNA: TGTGCCAGCAGCTTAGATGCGGTAACTCCCTACGAGCAGTACTTC. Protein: CASSLDAVTPYEQYF. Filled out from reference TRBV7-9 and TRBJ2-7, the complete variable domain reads DTGVSQNPRHKITKRGQNVTFRCDPISEHNRLYWYRQTLGQGPEFLTYFQNEAQLEKSRLLSDRFSAERPKGSFSTLEIQRTEQGDSAMYLCASSLDAVTPYEQYFGPGTRLTVT.